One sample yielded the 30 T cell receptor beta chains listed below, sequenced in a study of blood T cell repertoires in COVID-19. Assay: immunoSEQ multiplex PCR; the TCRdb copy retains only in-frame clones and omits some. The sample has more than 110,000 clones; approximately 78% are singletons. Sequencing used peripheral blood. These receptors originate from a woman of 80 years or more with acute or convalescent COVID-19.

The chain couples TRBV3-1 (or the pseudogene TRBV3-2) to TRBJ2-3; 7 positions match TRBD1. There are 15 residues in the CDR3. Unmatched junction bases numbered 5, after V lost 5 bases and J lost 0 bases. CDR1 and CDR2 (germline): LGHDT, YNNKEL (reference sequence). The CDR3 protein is CASSAPGQSTDTQYF. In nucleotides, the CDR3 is TGTGCCAGCAGCGCCCCGGGACAGAGCACAGATACGCAGTATTTT.

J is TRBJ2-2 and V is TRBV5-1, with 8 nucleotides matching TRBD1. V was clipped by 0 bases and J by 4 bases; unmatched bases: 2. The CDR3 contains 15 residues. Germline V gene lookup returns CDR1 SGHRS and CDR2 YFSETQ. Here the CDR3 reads CASSLDTGGTGELFF. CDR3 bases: TGCGCCAGCAGCTTGGATACAGGGGGCACCGGGGAGCTGTTTTTT.

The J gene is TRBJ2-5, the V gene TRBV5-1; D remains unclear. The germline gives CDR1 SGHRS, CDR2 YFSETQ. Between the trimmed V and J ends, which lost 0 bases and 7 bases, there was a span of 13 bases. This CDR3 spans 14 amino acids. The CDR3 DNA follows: TGCGCCAGCAGCTTGGACAGTTCCCCAATGACCCAGTACTTC. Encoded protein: CASSLDSSPMTQYF.

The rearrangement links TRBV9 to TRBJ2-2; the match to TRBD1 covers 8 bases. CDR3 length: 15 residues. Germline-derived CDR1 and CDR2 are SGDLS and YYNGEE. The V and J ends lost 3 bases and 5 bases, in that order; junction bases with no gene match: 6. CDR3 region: CASSDRTGTTGELFF. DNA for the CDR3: TGTGCCAGCAGCGATAGGACAGGGACGACCGGGGAGCTGTTTTTT.

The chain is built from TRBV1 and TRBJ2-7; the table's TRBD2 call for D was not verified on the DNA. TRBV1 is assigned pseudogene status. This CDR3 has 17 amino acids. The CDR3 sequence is CTSSQDGIAGGSYEQYF. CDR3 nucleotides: TGCACCAGCAGCCAAGATGGGATAGCGGGAGGGTCCTACGAGCAGTACTTC.

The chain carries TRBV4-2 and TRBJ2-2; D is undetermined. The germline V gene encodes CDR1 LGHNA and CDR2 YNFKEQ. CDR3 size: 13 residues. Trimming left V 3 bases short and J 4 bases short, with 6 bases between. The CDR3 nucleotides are TGTGCCAGCAGCCACCCTCTCACCGGGGAGCTGTTTTTT. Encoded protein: CASSHPLTGELFF.

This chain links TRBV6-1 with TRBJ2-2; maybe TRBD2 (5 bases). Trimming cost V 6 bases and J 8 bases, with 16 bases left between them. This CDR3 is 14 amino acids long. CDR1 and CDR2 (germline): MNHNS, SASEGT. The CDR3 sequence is CASSGMSGGGELFF. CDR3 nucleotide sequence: TGTGCCAGCAGCGGCATGAGCGGCGGGGGGGAGCTGTTTTTT.

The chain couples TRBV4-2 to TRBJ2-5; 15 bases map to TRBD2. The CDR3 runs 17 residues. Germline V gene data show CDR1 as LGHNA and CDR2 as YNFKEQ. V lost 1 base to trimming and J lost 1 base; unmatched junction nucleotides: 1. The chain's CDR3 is CASSQGTSGRGQETQYF. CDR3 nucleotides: TGTGCCAGCAGCCAAGGGACTAGCGGGAGGGGCCAAGAGACCCAGTACTTC.

The CDR3 coding sequence is TGTGCCAGCAGCTTAGAAGGGGCGAACACCGGGGAGCTGTTTTTT. The encoded protein is CASSLEGANTGELFF. The chain joins TRBV7-7 to TRBJ2-2, with D possibly being TRBD1 (5 bases). The CDR3 consists of 15 residues. Germline-derived CDR1 and CDR2 are SSHAT and FNYEAQ (reference sequence). Trimming took 1 base from V and 0 from J, leaving 6 bases between them.

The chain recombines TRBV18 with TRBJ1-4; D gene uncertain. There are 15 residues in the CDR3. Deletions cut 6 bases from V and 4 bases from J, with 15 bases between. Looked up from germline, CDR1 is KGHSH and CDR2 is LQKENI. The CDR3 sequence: CASSLLFGINEKLFF. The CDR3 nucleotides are TGTGCCAGCTCTCTTCTCTTCGGGATTAATGAAAAACTGTTTTTT.

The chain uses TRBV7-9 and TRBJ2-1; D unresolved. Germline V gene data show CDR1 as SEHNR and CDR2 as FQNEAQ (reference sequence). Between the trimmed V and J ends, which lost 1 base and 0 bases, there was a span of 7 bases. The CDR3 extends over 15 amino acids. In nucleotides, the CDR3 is TGTGCCAGCAGCTTAGTCCATAGCTCCTACAATGAGCAGTTCTTC. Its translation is CASSLVHSSYNEQFF. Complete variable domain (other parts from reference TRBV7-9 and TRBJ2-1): DTGVSQNPRHKITKRGQNVTFRCDPISEHNRLYWYRQTLGQGPEFLTYFQNEAQLEKSRLLSDRFSAERPKGSFSTLEIQRTEQGDSAMYLCASSLVHSSYNEQFFGPGTRLTVL.

CDR3 in amino acids: CASSLFTGDYNSPLHF. The CDR3 region has the DNA TGTGCCAGCAGTTTATTCACAGGGGACTATAATTCACCCCTCCACTTT. The V and J genes are TRBV28 and TRBJ1-6; 7 bases are shared with TRBD1. CDR1 and CDR2 (germline): MDHEN, SYDVKM. After removal of 1 base from V and 3 bases from J, the junction contained 3 bases not matched to a gene. The CDR3 length is 16 residues.

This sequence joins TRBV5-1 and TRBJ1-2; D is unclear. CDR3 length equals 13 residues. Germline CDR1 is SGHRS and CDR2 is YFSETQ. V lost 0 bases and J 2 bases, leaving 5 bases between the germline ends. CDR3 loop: CASSLAENYGYTF. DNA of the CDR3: TGCGCCAGCAGCTTGGCAGAAAACTATGGCTACACCTTC.

The CDR3 DNA sequence: TGTGCCAGCAGACCTACCGGGACAGGGTACAATGAGCAGTTCTTC. Translation gives CASRPTGTGYNEQFF. The genes are TRBV27 and TRBJ2-1; 9 bases map to TRBD1. Trimming at V came to 6 bases and at J to 4 bases, leaving 7 bases not matched to a gene. The germline V gene has CDR1 MNHEY and CDR2 SMNVEV (reference sequence). CDR3 size: 15 residues.

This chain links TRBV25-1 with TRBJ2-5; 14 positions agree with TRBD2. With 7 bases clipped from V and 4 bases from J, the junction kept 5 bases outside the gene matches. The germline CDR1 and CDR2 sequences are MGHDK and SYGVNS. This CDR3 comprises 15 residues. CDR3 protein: CASTGLAGVGETQYF. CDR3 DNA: TGTGCCAGCACGGGACTAGCGGGAGTTGGAGAGACCCAGTACTTC.

The CDR3, as DNA: TGTGCCAGCAGCTTAGGTGGGCGCGGCAGGGGGTACTATGGCTACACCTTC. This codes for CASSLGGRGRGYYGYTF. The chain joins TRBV7-6 to TRBJ1-2; 7 nucleotides match TRBD1. Looked up from germline, CDR1 is SGHVS and CDR2 is FNYEAQ. CDR3 length: 17 amino acids. Losses at the gene ends were 1 base for V and 3 bases for J; bases not matched to a gene: 11. Full variable domain (remainder filled in from reference TRBV7-6 and TRBJ1-2): GAGVSQSPRYKVTKRGQDVALRCDPISGHVSLYWYRQALGQGPEFLTYFNYEAQQDKSGLPNDRFSAERPEGSISTLTIQRTEQRDSAMYRCASSLGGRGRGYYGYTFGSGTRLTVV.

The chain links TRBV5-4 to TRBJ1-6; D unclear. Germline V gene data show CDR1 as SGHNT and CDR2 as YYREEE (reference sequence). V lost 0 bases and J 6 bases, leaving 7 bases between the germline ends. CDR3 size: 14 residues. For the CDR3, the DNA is TGTGCCAGCAGCTTGGTAGGGAGTAATTCACCCCTCCACTTT. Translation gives CASSLVGSNSPLHF.

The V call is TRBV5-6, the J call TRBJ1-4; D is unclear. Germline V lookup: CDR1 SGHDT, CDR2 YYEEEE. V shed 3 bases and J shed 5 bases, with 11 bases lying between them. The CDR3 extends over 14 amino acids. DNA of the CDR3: TGTGCCAGCAGCTCGACTGGAGTGAATGAAAAACTGTTTTTT. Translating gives CASSSTGVNEKLFF. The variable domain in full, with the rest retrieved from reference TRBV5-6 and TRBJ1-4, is DAGVTQSPTHLIKTRGQQVTLRCSPKSGHDTVSWYQQALGQGPQFIFQYYEEEERQRGNFPDRFSGHQFPNYSSELNVNALLLGDSALYLCASSSTGVNEKLFFGSGTQLSVL.

The CDR3 reads CASSPGRVMGQPQHF. The CDR3 region has the DNA TGTGCCAGCAGCCCCGGCAGGGTTATGGGTCAGCCCCAGCATTTT. The chain carries TRBV3-1 (or the pseudogene TRBV3-2) and TRBJ1-5; D is possibly TRBD1 (5 bases). Germline V gene data show CDR1 as LGHDT and CDR2 as YNNKEL (reference sequence). The CDR3 is 15 residues long. V lost 4 bases and J lost 6, with 16 bases in between.

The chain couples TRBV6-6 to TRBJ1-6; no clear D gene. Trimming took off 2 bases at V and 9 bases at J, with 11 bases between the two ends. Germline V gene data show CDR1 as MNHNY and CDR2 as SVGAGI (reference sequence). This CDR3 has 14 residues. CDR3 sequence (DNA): TGTGCCAGCAGTTACAGTGACATCGGTTCACCCCTCCACTTT. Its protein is CASSYSDIGSPLHF.

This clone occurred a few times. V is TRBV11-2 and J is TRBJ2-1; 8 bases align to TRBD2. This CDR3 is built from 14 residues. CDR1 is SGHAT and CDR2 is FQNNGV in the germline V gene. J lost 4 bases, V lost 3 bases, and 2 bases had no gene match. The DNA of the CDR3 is TGTGCCAGCAGCTTGGGACTAGATTACAATGAGCAGTTCTTC. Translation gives CASSLGLDYNEQFF.

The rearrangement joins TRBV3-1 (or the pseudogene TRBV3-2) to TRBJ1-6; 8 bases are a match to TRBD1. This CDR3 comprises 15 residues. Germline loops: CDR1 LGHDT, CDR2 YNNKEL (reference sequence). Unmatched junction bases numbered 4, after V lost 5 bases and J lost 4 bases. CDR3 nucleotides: TGTGCCAGCAGCGACAGGGGCTGGTATAATTCACCCCTCCACTTT. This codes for CASSDRGWYNSPLHF.

The CDR3 reads CASSINRGQETQYF. The CDR3 bases are TGTGCCAGTAGTATTAACAGGGGACAAGAGACCCAGTACTTC. This sequence joins TRBV19 and TRBJ2-5; 7 bases match TRBD1. The V segment lost 3 bases and the J segment 2 bases; nucleotides outside the gene matches: 3. CDR1 and CDR2 from the germline V gene are LNHDA and SQIVND (reference sequence). The CDR3 loop spans 14 amino acids.

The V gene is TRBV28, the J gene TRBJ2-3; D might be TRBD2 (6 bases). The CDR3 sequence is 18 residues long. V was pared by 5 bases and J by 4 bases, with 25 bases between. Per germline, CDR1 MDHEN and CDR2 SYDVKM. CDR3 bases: TGTGCCAGCAGTCTCGACGGGGGACTCACTTTGTCCGCAGATACGCAGTATTTT. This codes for CASSLDGGLTLSADTQYF.

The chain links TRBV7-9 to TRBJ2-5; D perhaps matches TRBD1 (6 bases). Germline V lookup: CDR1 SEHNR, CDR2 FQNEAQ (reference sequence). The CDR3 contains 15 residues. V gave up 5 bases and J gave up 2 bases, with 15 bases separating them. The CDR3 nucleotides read TGTGCCAGCAGCCCACCCGGGACATATCAAGAGACCCAGTACTTC. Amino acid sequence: CASSPPGTYQETQYF.

Here the CDR3 reads CASSLISGLGTEAFF. The CDR3 DNA reads TGTGCCAGCAGCTTAATTTCGGGGTTGGGCACTGAAGCTTTCTTT. V usage is TRBV11-2 and J usage is TRBJ1-1; D is unclear. The CDR3 loop spans 15 amino acids. The V end lost 2 bases, the J end lost 4 bases, and 14 bases lay between the germline ends. CDR1 and CDR2 (germline): SGHAT, FQNNGV.

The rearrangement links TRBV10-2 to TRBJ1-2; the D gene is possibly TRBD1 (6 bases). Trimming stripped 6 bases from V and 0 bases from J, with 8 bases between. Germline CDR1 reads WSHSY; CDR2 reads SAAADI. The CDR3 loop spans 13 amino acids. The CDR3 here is CASSGGPNYGYTF. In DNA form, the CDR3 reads TGCGCCAGCAGCGGGGGGCCTAACTATGGCTACACCTTC.

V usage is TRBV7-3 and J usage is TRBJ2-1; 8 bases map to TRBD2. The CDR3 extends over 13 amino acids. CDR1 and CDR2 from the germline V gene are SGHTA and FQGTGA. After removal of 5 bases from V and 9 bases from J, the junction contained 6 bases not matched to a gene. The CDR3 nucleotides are TGTGCCAGCAGCCCCCCGGGGGGGACTGAGCAGTTCTTC. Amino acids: CASSPPGGTEQFF.

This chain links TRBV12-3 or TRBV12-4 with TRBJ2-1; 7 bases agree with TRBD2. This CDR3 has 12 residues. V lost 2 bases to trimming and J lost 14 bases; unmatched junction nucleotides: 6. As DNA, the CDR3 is TGTGCCAGCAGTTTATATGGGGGGGTGAAGTTCTTC. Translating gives CASSLYGGVKFF.

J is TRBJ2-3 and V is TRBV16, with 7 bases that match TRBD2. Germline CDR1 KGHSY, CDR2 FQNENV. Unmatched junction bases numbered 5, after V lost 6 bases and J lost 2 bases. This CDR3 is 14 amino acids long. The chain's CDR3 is CASSEAGTTDTQYF. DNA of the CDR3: TGTGCCAGCAGTGAAGCGGGAACCACAGATACGCAGTATTTT.